The clone carrying this T cell receptor beta chain was counted between two and nine times. Its specificity is unknown. This sample is drawn from a study of T-cell reconstitution after alpha-beta-depleted transplantation in children. Study-wide findings and caveats: Recipient T cells and thymic progenitors that survived gave rise to the high TCRbeta diversity observed at day 60 in some patients. There were reportedly several hundred expanded graft clones from which alpha-beta T cells came about two months after transplant.

Germline V CDR1 and CDR2: LGHDT, YNNKEL (reference sequence). The CDR3 has 13 amino acids. V shed 4 bases and J shed 6 bases, with 10 bases lying between them. Preparing the TCRbeta library involved the use of unique molecular identifiers. TCRdb passed the PCR reads through MiXCR, listing each CDR3 protein once. This table holds a few hundred thousand distinct CDR3 sequences, about a quarter found once. The chain joins TRBV3-1 to TRBJ1-5; unclear D gene. This sample comprised PBMCs, obtained before TCRalphabeta/CD19-depleted stem cell transplant. This sequence was found in a boy less than two years old with Wiskott-Aldrich syndrome, due to receive a stem cell transplant. In DNA, the CDR3 is TGTGCCAGCAGCCCGCGGGCACTTCAGCCCCAGCATTTT. It codes for CASSPRALQPQHF.